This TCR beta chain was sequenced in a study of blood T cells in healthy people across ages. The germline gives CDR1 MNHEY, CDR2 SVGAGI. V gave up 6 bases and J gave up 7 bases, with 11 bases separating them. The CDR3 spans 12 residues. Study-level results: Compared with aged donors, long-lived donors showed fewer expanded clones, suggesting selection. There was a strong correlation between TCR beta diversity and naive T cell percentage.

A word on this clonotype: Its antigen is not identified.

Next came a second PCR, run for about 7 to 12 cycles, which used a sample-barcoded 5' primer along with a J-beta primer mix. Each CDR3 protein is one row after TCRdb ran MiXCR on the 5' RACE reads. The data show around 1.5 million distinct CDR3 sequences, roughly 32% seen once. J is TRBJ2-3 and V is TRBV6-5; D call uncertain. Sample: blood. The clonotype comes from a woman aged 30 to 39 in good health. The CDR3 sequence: CASRDLINTQYF. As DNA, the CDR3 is TGTGCCAGCAGAGACCTCATCAATACGCAGTATTTT.